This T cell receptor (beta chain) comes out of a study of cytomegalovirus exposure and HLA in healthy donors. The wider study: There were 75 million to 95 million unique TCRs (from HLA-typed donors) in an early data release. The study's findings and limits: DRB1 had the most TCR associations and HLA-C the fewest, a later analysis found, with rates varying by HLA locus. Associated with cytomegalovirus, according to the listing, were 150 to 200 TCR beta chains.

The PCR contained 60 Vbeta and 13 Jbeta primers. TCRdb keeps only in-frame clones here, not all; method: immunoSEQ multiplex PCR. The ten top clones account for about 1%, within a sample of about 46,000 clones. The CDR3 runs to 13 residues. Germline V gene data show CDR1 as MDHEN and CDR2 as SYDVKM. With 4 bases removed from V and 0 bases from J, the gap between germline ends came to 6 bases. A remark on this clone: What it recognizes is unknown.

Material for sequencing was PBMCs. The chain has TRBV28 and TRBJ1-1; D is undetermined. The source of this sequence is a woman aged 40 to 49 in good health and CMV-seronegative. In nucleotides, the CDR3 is TGTGCCAGCAGTTCCTATATGAACACTGAAGCTTTCTTT. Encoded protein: CASSSYMNTEAFF.